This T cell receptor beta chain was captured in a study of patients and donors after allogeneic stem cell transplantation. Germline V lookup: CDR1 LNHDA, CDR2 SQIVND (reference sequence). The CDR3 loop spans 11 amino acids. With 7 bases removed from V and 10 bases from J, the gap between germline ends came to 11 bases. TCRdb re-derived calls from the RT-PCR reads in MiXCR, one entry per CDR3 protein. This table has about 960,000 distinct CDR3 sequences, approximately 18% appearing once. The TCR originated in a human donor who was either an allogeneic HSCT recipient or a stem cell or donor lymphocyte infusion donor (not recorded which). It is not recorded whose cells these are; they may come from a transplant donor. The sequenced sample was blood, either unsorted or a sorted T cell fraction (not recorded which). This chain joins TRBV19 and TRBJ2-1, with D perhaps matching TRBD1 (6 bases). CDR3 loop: CASTGTYEQFF. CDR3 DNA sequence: TGTGCCAGTACAGGGACATACGAGCAGTTCTTC.